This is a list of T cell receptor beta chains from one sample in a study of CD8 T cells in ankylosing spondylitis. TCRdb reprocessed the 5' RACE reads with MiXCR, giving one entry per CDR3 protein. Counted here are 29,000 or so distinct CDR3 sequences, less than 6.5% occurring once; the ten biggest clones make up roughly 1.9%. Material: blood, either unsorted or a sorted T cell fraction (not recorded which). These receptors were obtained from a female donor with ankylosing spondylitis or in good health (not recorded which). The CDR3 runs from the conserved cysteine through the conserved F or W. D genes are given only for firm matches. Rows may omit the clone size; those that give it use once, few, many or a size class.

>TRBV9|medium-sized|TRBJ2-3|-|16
TGTGCCAGCAGCGTAGCGATTAGCGCAAGCACAGATACGCAGTATTTT
CASSVAISASTDTQYF
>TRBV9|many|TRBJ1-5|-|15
TGTGCCAGCAGCGTGAACTTTGCCCCCAATCAGCCCCAGCATTTT
CASSVNFAPNQPQHF
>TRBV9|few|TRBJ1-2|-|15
TGTGCCAGCAGCGTAGAGGCCAACAGTGGCTATGGCTACACCTTC
CASSVEANSGYGYTF
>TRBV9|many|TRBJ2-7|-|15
TGTGCCAGCAGCCTTACAGGGTTTGGGGGCTACGAGCAGTACTTC
CASSLTGFGGYEQYF
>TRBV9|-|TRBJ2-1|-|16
TGTGCCAGCAGCGTAGCCACCGGGACAACGCGGAATGAGCAGTTCTTC
CASSVATGTTRNEQFF
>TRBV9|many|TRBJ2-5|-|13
TGTGCCAGCAGCGAGGCTAATCAAGAGACCCAGTACTTC
CASSEANQETQYF
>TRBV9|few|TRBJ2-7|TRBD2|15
TGTGCCAGCAGCGTCTTAGCGGGAGAGGCACACGAGCAGTACTTC
CASSVLAGEAHEQYF
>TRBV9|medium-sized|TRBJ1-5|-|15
TGTGCCAGCAGCGTAGGTAGGGGTCGCAATCAGCCCCAGCATTTT
CASSVGRGRNQPQHF
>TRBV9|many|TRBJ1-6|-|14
TGTGCCAGCAGCATCAGGGAGGGTGGTTCACCCCTCCACTTT
CASSIREGGSPLHF
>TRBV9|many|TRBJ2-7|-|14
TGTGCCAGCAGCGTAGACCTCCGAAACTACGAGCAGTACTTC
CASSVDLRNYEQYF
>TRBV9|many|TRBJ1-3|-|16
TGTGCCAGCAGCGTAGCTGGTGTCAGGGGTCTGAACACCATATATTTT
CASSVAGVRGLNTIYF
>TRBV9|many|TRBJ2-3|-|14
TGTGCCAGCAGCGCTACAGGGAGTAGCGGTACGCAGTATTTT
CASSATGSSGTQYF
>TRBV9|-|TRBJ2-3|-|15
TGTGCCAGCAGCGTAGAAGAGGGTAGCGGAGATACGCAGTATTTT
CASSVEEGSGDTQYF
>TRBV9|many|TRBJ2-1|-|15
TGTGCCAGCAGCGTAGAAGCCTCGGGTTACAATGAGCAGTTCTTC
CASSVEASGYNEQFF
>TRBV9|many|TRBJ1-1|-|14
TGTGCCAGCAGCGTAGAATTGTCGAGCACTGAAGCTTTCTTT
CASSVELSSTEAFF
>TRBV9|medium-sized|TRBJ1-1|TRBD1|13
TGTGCCAGCAGCCGGACAGGGAACAGTGAAGCTTTCTTT
CASSRTGNSEAFF
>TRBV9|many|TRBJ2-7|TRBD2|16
TGTGCCAGCAGCGTAGGGATAGCGGGAGAGACCTACGAGCAGTACTTC
CASSVGIAGETYEQYF
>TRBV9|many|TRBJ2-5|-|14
TGTGCCAGCAGCGTAGCTCCCCAGGGGGAGACCCAGTACTTC
CASSVAPQGETQYF
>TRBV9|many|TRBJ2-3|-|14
TGTGCCAGCAGCGCCAGCTTACACACAGATACGCAGTATTTT
CASSASLHTDTQYF
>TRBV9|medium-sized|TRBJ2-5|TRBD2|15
TGTGCCAGCAGCGTAGGACTAGCGGACCAAGAGACCCAGTACTTC
CASSVGLADQETQYF
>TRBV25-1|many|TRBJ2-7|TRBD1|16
TGTGCCAGCCGTTGGACAGGGACATATATTATGTACGAGCAGTACTTC
CASRWTGTYIMYEQYF
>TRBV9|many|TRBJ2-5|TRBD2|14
TGTGCCAGCAGCCCCGGACTAGACGGAGAGACCCAGTACTTC
CASSPGLDGETQYF
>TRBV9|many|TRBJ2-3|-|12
TGTGCCAGCAGCGCCAACGGGGGTACGCAGTATTTT
CASSANGGTQYF
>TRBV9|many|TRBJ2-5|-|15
TGTGCCAGCAGCGCCCCCCGTGGAGGAGGGGAGACCCAGTACTTC
CASSAPRGGGETQYF
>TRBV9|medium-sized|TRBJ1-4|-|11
TGTGCCAGCGGAGACAATGAAAAACTGTTTTTT
CASGDNEKLFF
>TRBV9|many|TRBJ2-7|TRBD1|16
TGTGCCAGCAGCGCTCGGACAGGGGAAAATTGGGACGAGCAGTACTTC
CASSARTGENWDEQYF
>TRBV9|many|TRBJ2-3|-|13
TGTGCCAGCAGCGTCCTGGGGCAAGATACGCAGTATTTT
CASSVLGQDTQYF
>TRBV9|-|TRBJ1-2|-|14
TGTGCCAGCAGCGTAACAGCCTCGGGGTATGGCTACACCTTC
CASSVTASGYGYTF
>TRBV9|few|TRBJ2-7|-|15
TGTGCCAGCAGCGTAGTTCCCGGGCAGGGCTACGAGCAGTACTTC
CASSVVPGQGYEQYF
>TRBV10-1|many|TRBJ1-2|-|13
TGCGCCAGCAGTGAGTCGTCGCCTTGGGGCTACACCTTC
CASSESSPWGYTF
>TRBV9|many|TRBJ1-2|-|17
TGTGCCAGCAGCCCACATCCCGACGGTCGGGTTATTATAGGCTACACCTTC
CASSPHPDGRVIIGYTF
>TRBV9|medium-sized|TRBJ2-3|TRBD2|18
TGTGCCAGCAGCGTATTAGGCGGGAGTGTTCTTAGCACAGATACGCAGTATTTT
CASSVLGGSVLSTDTQYF
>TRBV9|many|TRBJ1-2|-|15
TGTGCCAGCAGCCATCCTTCAGGGACCCCTTATGGCTACACCTTC
CASSHPSGTPYGYTF
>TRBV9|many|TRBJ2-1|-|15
TGTGCCAGCAGCCCTCGTAGGGCGACCTACAATGAGCAGTTCTTC
CASSPRRATYNEQFF
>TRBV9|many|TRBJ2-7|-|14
TGTGCCAGCAGCGTCGACCCACTAGGTTACGAGCAGTACTTC
CASSVDPLGYEQYF
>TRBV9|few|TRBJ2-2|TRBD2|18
TGTGCCAGCAGCGTAGAACTAGCGGGAGTTCCGGACACCGGGGAGCTGTTTTTT
CASSVELAGVPDTGELFF
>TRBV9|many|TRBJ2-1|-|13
TGTGCCAGCAGCGGAGTTAGGGTACGAGAGCAGTTCTTC
CASSGVRVREQFF
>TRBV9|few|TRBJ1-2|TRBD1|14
TGTGCCAGCAGCGAGAACAGGGGGCTCGATGGCTACACCTTC
CASSENRGLDGYTF
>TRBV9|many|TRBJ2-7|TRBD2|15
TGTGCCAGCAGCGTAGGGGGGACTAGATCCTACGAGCAGTACTTC
CASSVGGTRSYEQYF
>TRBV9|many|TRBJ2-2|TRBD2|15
TGTGCCAGCACCGGGACTAGCGGGGTTACCGGGGAGCTGTTTTTT
CASTGTSGVTGELFF
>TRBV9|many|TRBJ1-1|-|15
TGTGCCAGCAGCGGAACAGGGAACTTGAACACTGAAGCTTTCTTT
CASSGTGNLNTEAFF
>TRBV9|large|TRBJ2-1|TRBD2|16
TGTGCCAGCAGCGTAGCGGAACTAGCGGGGGTCTATGAGCAGTTCTTC
CASSVAELAGVYEQFF
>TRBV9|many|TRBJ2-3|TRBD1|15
TGTGCCAGCAGCGTACAGGGGGCGGAAACAGATACGCAGTATTTT
CASSVQGAETDTQYF